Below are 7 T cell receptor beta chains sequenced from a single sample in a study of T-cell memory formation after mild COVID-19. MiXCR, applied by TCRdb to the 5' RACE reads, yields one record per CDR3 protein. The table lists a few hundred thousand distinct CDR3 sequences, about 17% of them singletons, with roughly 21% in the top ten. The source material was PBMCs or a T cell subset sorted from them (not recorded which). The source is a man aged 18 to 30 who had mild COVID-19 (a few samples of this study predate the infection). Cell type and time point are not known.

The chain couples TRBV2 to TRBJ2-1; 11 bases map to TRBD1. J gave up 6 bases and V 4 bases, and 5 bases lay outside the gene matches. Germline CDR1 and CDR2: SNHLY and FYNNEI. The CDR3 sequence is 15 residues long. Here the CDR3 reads CASSAGTGGLNEQFF. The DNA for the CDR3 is TGTGCCAGCAGTGCCGGGACAGGGGGTCTCAATGAGCAGTTCTTC.

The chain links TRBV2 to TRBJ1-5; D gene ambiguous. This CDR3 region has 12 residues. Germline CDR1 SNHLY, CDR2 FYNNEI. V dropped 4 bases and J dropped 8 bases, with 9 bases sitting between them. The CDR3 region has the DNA TGTGCCAGCAGTGGGGAGATGGAGCCCCAGCATTTT. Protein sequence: CASSGEMEPQHF.

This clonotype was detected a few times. CDR3 coding DNA: TGTGCCAGCAGTACAGCAGGGTACTCCAATGAGCAGTTCTTC. Its protein product is CASSTAGYSNEQFF. This chain links TRBV6-6 with TRBJ2-1, with D tentatively TRBD1 (5 bases). The CDR3 covers 14 residues. Germline V gene data show CDR1 as MNHNY and CDR2 as SVGAGI (reference sequence). Trimming stripped 5 bases from V and 6 bases from J, with 14 bases between.

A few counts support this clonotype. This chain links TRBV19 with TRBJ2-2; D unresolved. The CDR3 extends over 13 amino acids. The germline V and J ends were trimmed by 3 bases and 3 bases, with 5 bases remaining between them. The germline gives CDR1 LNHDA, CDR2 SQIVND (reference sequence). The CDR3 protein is CASSIGDTGELFF. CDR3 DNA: TGTGCCAGTAGTATCGGAGACACCGGGGAGCTGTTTTTT.

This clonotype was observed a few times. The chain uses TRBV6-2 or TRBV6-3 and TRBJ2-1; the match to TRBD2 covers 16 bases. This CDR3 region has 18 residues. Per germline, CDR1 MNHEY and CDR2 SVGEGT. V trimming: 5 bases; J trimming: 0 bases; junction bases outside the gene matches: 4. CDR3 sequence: CASSRGLAGGSSYNEQFF. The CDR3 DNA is TGTGCCAGCAGTAGGGGACTAGCGGGGGGGAGCTCCTACAATGAGCAGTTCTTC.

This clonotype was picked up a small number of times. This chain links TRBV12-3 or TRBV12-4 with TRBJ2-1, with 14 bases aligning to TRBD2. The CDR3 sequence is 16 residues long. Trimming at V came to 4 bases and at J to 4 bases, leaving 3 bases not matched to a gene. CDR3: CASSSRTSGGYNEQFF. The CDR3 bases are TGTGCCAGCAGTTCCCGGACTAGCGGGGGGTACAATGAGCAGTTCTTC.

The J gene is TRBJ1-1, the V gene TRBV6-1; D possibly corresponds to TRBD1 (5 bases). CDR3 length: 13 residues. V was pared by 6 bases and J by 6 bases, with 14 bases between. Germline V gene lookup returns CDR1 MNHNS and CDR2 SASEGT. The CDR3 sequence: CASRWGTSAEAFF. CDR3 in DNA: TGTGCCAGCAGATGGGGGACGTCCGCTGAAGCTTTCTTT.